Here is one TCR beta chain with its context. Losses at the gene ends were 5 bases for V and 0 bases for J; bases not matched to a gene: 6. Per germline, CDR1 SGHDN and CDR2 FVKESK. This CDR3 comprises 16 residues. TCRdb's table, derived via immunoSEQ multiplex PCR, lists solely in-frame clones and lacks some. The sample shows fewer than 150,000 clones, approximately 83% of them seen only once. This entry belongs to a study of blood T cell repertoires in COVID-19. Study information: Acute and convalescent COVID-19 samples came from the United States, Italy and Spain. T cells, B-cell-depleted T cells, or PBMCs provided the cDNA or gDNA that served as material.

Sequenced sample: peripheral blood. The chain carries TRBV14 and TRBJ2-2; 7 bases are a match to TRBD1. The clonotype comes from a human donor in a cohort sampled during active COVID-19. This CDR3 reads CASSDPGTANTGELFF. CDR3 sequence (DNA): TGTGCCAGCAGCGACCCCGGGACAGCGAACACCGGGGAGCTGTTTTTT.